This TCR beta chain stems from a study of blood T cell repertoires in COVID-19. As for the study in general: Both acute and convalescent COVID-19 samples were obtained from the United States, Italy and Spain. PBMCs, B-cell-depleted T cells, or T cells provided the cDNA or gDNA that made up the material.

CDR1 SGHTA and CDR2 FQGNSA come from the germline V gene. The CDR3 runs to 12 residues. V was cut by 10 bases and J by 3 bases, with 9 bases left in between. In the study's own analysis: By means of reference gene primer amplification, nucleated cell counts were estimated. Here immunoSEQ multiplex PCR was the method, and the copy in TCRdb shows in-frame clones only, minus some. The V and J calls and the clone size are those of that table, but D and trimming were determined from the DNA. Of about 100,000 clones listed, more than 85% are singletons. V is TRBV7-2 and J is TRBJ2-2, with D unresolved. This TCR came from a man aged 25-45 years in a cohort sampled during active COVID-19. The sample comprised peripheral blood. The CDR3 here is CANNDDTGELFF. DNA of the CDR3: TGTGCCAACAATGATGACACCGGGGAGCTGTTTTTT.